The 8 T cell receptor beta chains reported below all come from one sample, sequenced in a study of cytotoxic CD8 clonotypes in ibrutinib-treated CLL (dated by TCRdb to the early 2020s). The library was obtained by the immunoSEQ multiplex PCR assay. As stored in TCRdb, this immuneACCESS dataset retains in-frame rearrangements with V and J assigned. A fraction of the clones does not appear; measured against another copy, unresolved V genes explain less than half of the discrepancy, and the remainder lacks a known reason. This sample gives about 140,000 clones in total; around 81% of them show up just once. 7.5% to 8% of the sample is held by the ten biggest clonotypes. Sequenced material: PBMCs, taken after 36 months of ibrutinib treatment. The receptors here all came from a human donor with chronic lymphocytic leukemia.

The chain is built from TRBV19 and TRBJ2-3; no definite D call. The V end lost 1 base, the J end lost 7 bases, and 6 bases lay between the germline ends. The germline gives CDR1 LNHDA, CDR2 SQIVND (reference sequence). This CDR3 spans 12 amino acids. This CDR3 is CASSIGPYTQYF. The CDR3 DNA follows: TGTGCCAGTAGTATAGGCCCTTATACGCAGTATTTT.

V is TRBV6-5 and J is TRBJ2-5, with TRBD2 as a possible D gene (6 bases). The CDR3 runs to 14 residues. The germline V and J ends were trimmed by 2 bases and 6 bases, with 13 bases remaining between them. Germline CDR1 and CDR2: MNHEY and SVGAGI. CDR3 bases: TGTGCCAGCAGTTACCTAGGGGCGGGACAGACCCAGTACTTC. It translates to CASSYLGAGQTQYF.

This clone was observed a few times. The genes are TRBV7-9 and TRBJ2-3, with D perhaps TRBD2 (8 bases). CDR1 and CDR2 (germline): SEHNR, FQNEAQ (reference sequence). The ends were cut back, 5 bases at V and 5 bases at J, with 20 bases in the middle. This CDR3 region has 16 residues. The CDR3 bases are TGTGCCAGCAGCGTCGGGACTAGTAGGGGGCAAGATACGCAGTATTTT. Residues: CASSVGTSRGQDTQYF.

The chain recombines TRBV27 with TRBJ2-1; 8 nucleotides agree with TRBD2. Trimming took 6 bases from V and 4 from J; bases not matched to a gene: 11. The CDR3 length is 16 residues. Germline V gene data show CDR1 as MNHEY and CDR2 as SMNVEV (reference sequence). This CDR3 reads CASSYKPGGIYNEQFF. The CDR3 region has the DNA TGTGCCAGCAGCTATAAACCGGGGGGGATTTACAATGAGCAGTTCTTC.

This CDR3 is CASSGVLGTSGDTQYF. The CDR3 region has the DNA TGTGCCAGCAGCGGCGTTCTCGGGACTAGCGGAGATACGCAGTATTTT. This chain uses TRBV2 with TRBJ2-3; the match to TRBD2 covers 11 bases. Germline V lookup: CDR1 SNHLY, CDR2 FYNNEI. V was clipped by 6 bases and J by 5 bases; unmatched bases: 10. The CDR3 runs 16 residues.

On this clone: At one boundary the junction diverges from the germline segment, which might be a read error. The rearrangement joins TRBV2 to TRBJ1-1; 7 nucleotides match TRBD1. The CDR3 consists of 11 residues. Germline V gene lookup returns CDR1 SNHLY and CDR2 FYNNEI. For the CDR3, the DNA is TGTGCCAGCAACAGGGGAGCTGAGGCTTTCTTT. This gives the protein CASNRGAEAFF.

J is TRBJ1-6 and V is TRBV28; D is unclear. V lost 5 bases, J lost 6 bases, and 20 bases lay in between. This CDR3 region has 17 residues. From germline, CDR1 is MDHEN and CDR2 SYDVKM. This CDR3 is CASSERWKGTANSPLHF. The DNA for the CDR3 is TGTGCCAGCAGTGAGAGGTGGAAGGGTACGGCTAATTCACCCCTCCACTTT.

CDR3 in amino acids: CAWTRQLQETQYF. The CDR3 DNA follows: TGTGCCTGGACTCGTCAGCTCCAAGAGACCCAGTACTTC. The rearrangement joins TRBV30 to TRBJ2-5, with unresolved D. V dropped 4 bases and J dropped 1 base, with 10 bases sitting between them. The CDR3 is made up of 13 amino acids. Germline CDR1 reads GTSNPN; CDR2 reads SVGIG (reference sequence).